The 4 T cell receptor beta chains below come from one sample, sequenced in a study of OX40 agonist ivuxolimab in advanced cancers. Data came from immunoSEQ multiplex PCR; TCRdb stores just in-frame clones and leaves some out. Of more than 25,000 clones listed, 80% to 90% are singletons. The sample was CD4+ or CD8+ T cells sorted from blood, taken in a trial of the OX40 agonist ivuxolimab. These receptors were collected from an adult with an advanced solid tumor such as melanoma, head and neck, liver or kidney cancer.

This chain connects TRBV28 to TRBJ1-2, with D unclear. Germline values: CDR1 MDHEN, CDR2 SYDVKM. The CDR3 is made up of 16 amino acids. Trimming took 6 bases from V and 7 from J, leaving 24 bases between them. CDR3 bases: TGTGCCAGCAGCTATCAAGGATGGCAGTCGGATTCTGGCTACACCTTC. Protein product: CASSYQGWQSDSGYTF.

The rearrangement uses TRBV7-9 and TRBJ2-1; perhaps TRBD2 as D (5 bases). Trimming removed 5 bases at V and 9 bases at J, with 29 bases between. The CDR3 spans 18 residues. In germline, CDR1 is SEHNR, CDR2 FQNEAQ (reference sequence). Written as DNA, the CDR3 is TGTGCCAGCAGCCCCCTTTCCGCGCTAGCCAGTGTCTCGGGTGAGCAGTTCTTC. It specifies CASSPLSALASVSGEQFF.

The chain is built from TRBV2 and TRBJ1-2, with 7 positions matching TRBD1. Germline values: CDR1 SNHLY, CDR2 FYNNEI. V was pared by 6 bases and J by 0 bases, with 10 bases of the junction left unmatched. This CDR3 spans 16 amino acids. The CDR3 DNA follows: TGTGCCAGCAGCCTACCTCAGGGGGTCTCTAACTATGGCTACACCTTC. Its translation is CASSLPQGVSNYGYTF.

The gene calls are TRBV7-8 and TRBJ2-1, with 12 bases identical to TRBD1. V shed 2 bases and J 9 bases; nucleotides not matched to a gene: 5. The CDR3 is 15 residues long. Germline V gives CDR1 SGHVS, CDR2 FQNEAQ. The CDR3 DNA follows: TGTGCCAGCAGCTTACCCGGGACAGGGGGCAGTGAGCAGTTCTTC. Amino acids: CASSLPGTGGSEQFF.